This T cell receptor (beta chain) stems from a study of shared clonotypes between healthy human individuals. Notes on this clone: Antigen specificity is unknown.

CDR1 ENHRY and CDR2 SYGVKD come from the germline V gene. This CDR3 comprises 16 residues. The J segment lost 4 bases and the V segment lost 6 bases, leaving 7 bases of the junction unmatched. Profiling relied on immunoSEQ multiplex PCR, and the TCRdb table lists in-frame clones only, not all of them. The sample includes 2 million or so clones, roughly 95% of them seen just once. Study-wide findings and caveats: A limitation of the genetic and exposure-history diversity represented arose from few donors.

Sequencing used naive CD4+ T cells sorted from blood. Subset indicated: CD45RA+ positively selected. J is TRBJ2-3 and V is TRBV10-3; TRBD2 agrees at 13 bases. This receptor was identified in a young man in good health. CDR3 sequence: CAISRTSGRDADTQYF. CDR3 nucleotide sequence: TGTGCCATCAGCAGGACTAGCGGGAGAGACGCAGATACGCAGTATTTT.